This is a list of T cell receptor beta chains from one sample in a study of cytomegalovirus exposure and HLA in healthy donors. The assay was immunoSEQ multiplex PCR, and TCRdb's table has in-frame clones only and misses some. This table holds over 45,000 clones, approximately 88% found once. The sample comprised PBMCs. These TCRs come from a woman aged 25 to 39 in good health and CMV-seronegative. Each CDR3 is given without its conserved first and last residue.

v_call	j_call	cdr3_aa
TRBV5-8	TRBJ1-5	ASSTGQGDQPQH
TRBV7-2	TRBJ2-1	ASSPGLAGPYNEQF
TRBV28	TRBJ2-7	ASAKGAPYEQY
TRBV7-9	TRBJ2-1	ASTGLAGGLGNEQF
TRBV7-2	TRBJ2-2	ASSPSGRVYTGELF
TRBV11-2	TRBJ2-1	ASSWTSGVYNEQF
TRBV11-2	TRBJ2-1	ASSFEGGGEANEQF
TRBV7-9	TRBJ2-3	ASSLVGQGTDTQY
TRBV28	TRBJ1-2	ASSLRLLTNYGYT
TRBV9	TRBJ1-2	ASSVGDFLAYGYT
TRBV27	TRBJ2-3	ASSGLAAADTQY
TRBV19	TRBJ2-3	ASSIGLADTQY
TRBV5-1	TRBJ2-1	ASKVAGGNEQF
TRBV28	TRBJ2-3	ASRLSGGSTDTQY
TRBV30	TRBJ1-1	AWLDGGPLTEAF
TRBV28	TRBJ1-1	ASSLGVGGGAF
TRBV28	TRBJ1-1	ASGRRGFNTEAF
TRBV2	TRBJ1-2	ASREGGAYGYT
TRBV7-9	TRBJ2-3	ASSFTDRGPDTQY
TRBV18	TRBJ2-1	ASSPSQYNEQF
TRBV4-2	TRBJ2-7	ASSPKAGGPFEQY
TRBV29-1	TRBJ2-3	SVEDLTGRSGRTDTQY
TRBV28	TRBJ2-2	ASSLGLSGGYTGELF
TRBV5-4	TRBJ2-5	ASSTGLALTETQY
TRBV11-3	TRBJ2-1	ASSEKGLAGVDEQF
TRBV5-4	TRBJ2-2	ASSLIAGTANTGELF
TRBV4-1	TRBJ2-7	ASSQDWQGAYEQY
TRBV27	TRBJ1-2	ASSFAQGSRNGYT
TRBV6-5	TRBJ2-7	ASSYEGQGDYEQY
TRBV28	TRBJ2-3	ASSRDRGGGYTQY
TRBV5-1	TRBJ1-1	ASAGQGEAEAF
TRBV10-3	TRBJ2-1	AISEKAGGQNEQF
TRBV19	TRBJ1-2	ASRGPGRQGGADYGYT
TRBV28	TRBJ1-2	ASSYQGVYT
TRBV2	TRBJ2-7	ASSEGREADEQY
TRBV5-4	TRBJ1-2	ASSPYIERFLGYT
TRBV7-9	TRBJ2-5	ASRQDRAGRETQY
TRBV21-1	TRBJ2-1	ASSKRRSGSLHNEQF
TRBV27	TRBJ2-1	ASSFRLAGPSYNEQF
TRBV10-3	TRBJ2-1	AISGDLASEQF
TRBV5-1	TRBJ2-1	ASSLEGDEQF
TRBV27	TRBJ2-1	ASSPTPRRGQF
TRBV29-1	TRBJ1-5	SVAGRADINQPQH
TRBV28	TRBJ2-7	ASSPAGEPYEQY
TRBV27	TRBJ2-7	ASRLESSYEQY
TRBV6-1	TRBJ2-2	ASSGPGELF
TRBV5-6	TRBJ1-4	ASSFRDRGGLESVF
TRBV11-2	TRBJ1-1	ASSLRTGNTEAF
TRBV5-1	TRBJ2-7	ASTQSGSGEQY
TRBV7-3	TRBJ2-1	ASSPWDSNEQF
TRBV15	TRBJ1-3	ATSKNRNTIY
TRBV7-9	TRBJ1-5	ASSLVGTGLIQPQH
TRBV2	TRBJ1-2	ASRATSTGADGYT
TRBV19	TRBJ2-7	ASSIRDTSREQY
TRBV11-2	TRBJ2-1	ASSLDFRVVDNEQF
TRBV28	TRBJ1-5	ASSLTDYSNQPQH
TRBV5-1	TRBJ2-1	ASSGASSGTYNEQF
TRBV27	TRBJ2-5	ASSSEREQETQY
TRBV27	TRBJ2-3	ASSIKQGTQY